This is a list of T cell receptor beta chains from one sample in a study of OX40 agonist ivuxolimab in advanced cancers. Method: immunoSEQ multiplex PCR; TCRdb's copy keeps in-frame clones and lacks some. The data hold about 77,000 clones, with just under 90% observed a single time. Here the sequenced sample was CD4+ or CD8+ T cells sorted from blood, taken in a trial of the OX40 agonist ivuxolimab. These receptor sequences come from an adult with an advanced solid tumor such as melanoma, head and neck, liver or kidney cancer. Both conserved end residues are part of each CDR3. Fields, in order: V gene, D gene, clone size, J gene, CDR3 protein, CDR3 DNA. The D gene is left open where the match is weak. Some rows have no size entry. The others give once, few or many, or a class for an expanded clone.

v_gene: TRBV7-2; d_gene: .; abundance: .; j_gene: TRBJ2-6; CDR3aa: CASSTRGSGANVLTF; CDR3nt: TGTGCCAGCAGCACGAGGGGCTCTGGGGCCAACGTCCTGACTTTC
v_gene: TRBV2; d_gene: TRBD1; abundance: .; j_gene: TRBJ2-7; CDR3aa: CACARDRDYEQYF; CDR3nt: TGTGCCTGCGCCCGAGACAGGGACTACGAGCAGTACTTC
v_gene: TRBV5-1; d_gene: TRBD1; abundance: .; j_gene: TRBJ1-1; CDR3aa: CASSFSGTGTSEAFF; CDR3nt: TGCGCCAGCAGCTTCTCCGGGACAGGGACGAGTGAAGCTTTCTTT
v_gene: TRBV19; d_gene: .; abundance: .; j_gene: TRBJ2-3; CDR3aa: CASKQAGATDTQYF; CDR3nt: TGTGCCAGTAAGCAAGCAGGGGCCACAGATACGCAGTATTTT
v_gene: TRBV6-6; d_gene: .; abundance: .; j_gene: TRBJ2-7; CDR3aa: CASSRAIRDSEQYF; CDR3nt: TGTGCCAGCAGTCGAGCGATCCGGGACTCCGAGCAGTACTTC
v_gene: TRBV5-1; d_gene: .; abundance: .; j_gene: TRBJ1-4; CDR3aa: CASSLTSLGAGEGKLFF; CDR3nt: TGCGCCAGCAGCCTCACTTCCCTTGGGGCAGGGGAGGGAAAACTGTTTTTT
v_gene: TRBV7-8; d_gene: .; abundance: .; j_gene: TRBJ2-1; CDR3aa: CASSFYNEQFF; CDR3nt: TGTGCCAGCAGCTTCTACAATGAGCAGTTCTTC
v_gene: TRBV7-8; d_gene: TRBD1; abundance: few; j_gene: TRBJ1-6; CDR3aa: CASRDRGRSPLHF; CDR3nt: TGTGCCAGCAGAGACAGGGGGCGTTCACCCCTCCACTTT
v_gene: TRBV5-1; d_gene: .; abundance: once; j_gene: TRBJ2-1; CDR3aa: CASSPQGSSYNEQFF; CDR3nt: TGCGCCAGCAGCCCCCAGGGGAGCTCCTACAATGAGCAGTTCTTC
v_gene: TRBV19; d_gene: .; abundance: .; j_gene: TRBJ2-2; CDR3aa: CASSIPPESYRAGELFF; CDR3nt: TGTGCCAGTAGTATACCCCCGGAGTCGTATCGGGCCGGGGAGCTGTTTTTT
v_gene: TRBV5-4; d_gene: .; abundance: .; j_gene: TRBJ1-5; CDR3aa: CASSLSGANWGPVRNQPQHF; CDR3nt: TGTGCCAGCAGCTTGAGCGGGGCGAACTGGGGGCCGGTCCGAAATCAGCCCCAGCATTTT
v_gene: TRBV28; d_gene: .; abundance: .; j_gene: TRBJ2-3; CDR3aa: CASSLGRSGSSSTDTQYF; CDR3nt: TGTGCCAGCAGTTTAGGGAGGTCAGGGTCCTCTAGCACCGATACGCAGTATTTT
v_gene: TRBV7-9; d_gene: .; abundance: once; j_gene: TRBJ1-1; CDR3aa: CASSPGRSMNTEAFF; CDR3nt: TGTGCCAGCAGCCCCGGGCGTTCCATGAACACTGAAGCTTTCTTT
v_gene: TRBV5-5; d_gene: .; abundance: .; j_gene: TRBJ1-2; CDR3aa: CASSLGVGADYGYTF; CDR3nt: TGTGCCAGCAGCTTGGGGGTTGGGGCTGATTATGGCTACACCTTC
v_gene: TRBV10-3; d_gene: .; abundance: .; j_gene: TRBJ1-1; CDR3aa: CATPGRVGTEAFF; CDR3nt: TGTGCCACCCCAGGGCGGGTAGGCACTGAAGCTTTCTTT
v_gene: TRBV12-5; d_gene: .; abundance: .; j_gene: TRBJ2-1; CDR3aa: CASGGVLNEQFF; CDR3nt: TGTGCTAGTGGGGGGGTCCTCAATGAGCAGTTCTTC
v_gene: TRBV5-4; d_gene: .; abundance: .; j_gene: TRBJ1-2; CDR3aa: CASSLVRGGQGYTF; CDR3nt: TGTGCCAGCAGCTTGGTTCGGGGCGGGCAAGGCTACACCTTC